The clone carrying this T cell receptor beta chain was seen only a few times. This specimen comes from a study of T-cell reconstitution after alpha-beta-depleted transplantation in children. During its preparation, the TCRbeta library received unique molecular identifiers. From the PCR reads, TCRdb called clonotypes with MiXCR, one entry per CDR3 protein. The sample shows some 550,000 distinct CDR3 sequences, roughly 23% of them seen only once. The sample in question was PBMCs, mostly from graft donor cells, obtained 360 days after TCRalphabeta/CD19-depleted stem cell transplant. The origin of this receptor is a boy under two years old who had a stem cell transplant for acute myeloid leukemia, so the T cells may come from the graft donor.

CDR3 DNA sequence: TGTGCCAGCAGCCAAGATGGGTCAGGGGTGAACACTGAAGCTTTCTTT. Translating gives CASSQDGSGVNTEAFF. The chain uses TRBV14 and TRBJ1-1; TRBD1 might be the D (6 bases). The CDR3 covers 16 residues. The germline V gene has CDR1 SGHDN and CDR2 FVKESK. V shed 0 bases and J shed 0 bases, with 11 bases lying between them.